This is a list of T cell receptor beta chains from one sample in a study of Ad26.COV2.S vaccination and SARS-CoV-2 variants. The assay was immunoSEQ multiplex PCR, and TCRdb's table has in-frame clones only and misses some. The sample contains fewer than 900,000 clones, roughly 90% of which appear only once. Material: peripheral blood, obtained in a trial of Ad26.COV2.S vaccine versus placebo. The origin of the receptors is a person aged 18 to 59 who received the Ad26.COV2.S COVID-19 vaccine or a placebo. Both conserved end residues are part of each CDR3. A D gene is named only where the DNA matches it firmly. Clone size is shown for a subset of rows, as once, few, many or a class of expanded clone.

>NA|TRBJ2-5|NA|TRBV10-1
CASSEPGEIKTQYF
TGCGCCAGCAGTGAGCCAGGGGAGATCAAGACCCAGTACTTC
>TRBD1|TRBJ2-1|few|TRBV5-4
CASSRTGEYNEQFF
TGTGCCAGCAGCAGGACAGGGGAATACAATGAGCAGTTCTTC
>NA|TRBJ1-1|once|TRBV7-8
CASSLAILNTEAFF
TGTGCCAGCAGCTTGGCCATTTTGAACACTGAAGCTTTCTTT
>NA|TRBJ1-6|NA|TRBV18
CASSPDEGNSPLHF
TGTGCCAGCTCACCCGACGAGGGGAATTCACCCCTCCACTTT
>NA|TRBJ2-3|NA|TRBV7-2
CASSFGRIRTDTQYF
TGTGCCAGCAGCTTCGGGCGGATACGCACAGATACGCAGTATTTT
>NA|TRBJ2-1|NA|TRBV6-5
CASAWGPNEQFF
TGTGCCAGCGCATGGGGACCAAATGAGCAGTTCTTC
>NA|TRBJ2-3|NA|TRBV5-5
CASSLGQDSDTQYF
TGTGCCAGCAGCTTGGGACAGGATTCAGATACGCAGTATTTT
>TRBD1|TRBJ1-5|NA|TRBV4-2
CASSQQGDYQPQHF
TGTGCCAGCAGCCAACAGGGGGATTATCAGCCCCAGCATTTT
>TRBD2|TRBJ2-3|NA|TRBV19
CASSSSGSTDTQYF
TGTGCCAGTAGCTCTAGCGGGAGCACAGATACGCAGTATTTT
>NA|TRBJ1-4|NA|TRBV12-5
CASAAAVVANEKLFF
TGTGCTAGTGCCGCCGCGGTCGTTGCTAATGAAAAACTGTTTTTT
>NA|TRBJ1-2|few|TRBV5-6
CASSIGHGDSTYGYTF
TGTGCCAGCAGCATTGGTCACGGGGACTCTACCTATGGCTACACCTTC
>TRBD1|TRBJ2-7|NA|TRBV7-2
CASSLLDTGAGYEQYF
TGTGCCAGCAGCTTATTGGATACAGGGGCGGGCTACGAGCAGTACTTC
>NA|TRBJ1-1|NA|TRBV18
CASSPYPQGGTEAFF
TGTGCCAGCTCACCATATCCACAGGGAGGTACTGAAGCTTTCTTT
>NA|TRBJ2-3|NA|TRBV19
CASRFAVTDTQYF
TGTGCCAGCCGGTTTGCGGTCACAGATACGCAGTATTTT
>NA|TRBJ1-5|NA|TRBV10-3
CAISETGNQPQHF
TGTGCCATCAGTGAAACGGGCAATCAGCCCCAGCATTTT
>TRBD2|TRBJ2-5|NA|TRBV9
CASSGRDYLREETQYF
TGTGCCAGCAGCGGACGGGACTACCTGAGAGAAGAGACCCAGTACTTC
>TRBD1|TRBJ2-7|NA|TRBV19
CASSIRTGADYEQYF
TGTGCCAGTAGTATACGGACAGGGGCCGACTACGAGCAGTACTTC
>TRBD2|TRBJ2-1|NA|TRBV19
CASSMIAGVNYNEQFF
TGTGCCAGTAGTATGATAGCGGGAGTAAATTACAATGAGCAGTTCTTC
>NA|TRBJ2-1|NA|TRBV7-2
CASSLEATRGAPYEQFF
TGTGCCAGCAGCTTAGAGGCTACCAGGGGCGCCCCCTATGAGCAGTTCTTC
>NA|TRBJ2-7|NA|TRBV27
CASSLRETYEQYF
TGTGCCAGCAGTTTAAGGGAGACCTACGAGCAGTACTTC
>TRBD1|TRBJ2-1|NA|TRBV5-1
CASSPLTGLYNEQFF
TGCGCCAGCAGCCCCTTGACAGGGCTCTACAATGAGCAGTTCTTC
>TRBD2|TRBJ2-3|NA|TRBV6-2/TRBV6-3
CASSYSPGLPAEDTQYF
TGTGCCAGCAGTTACTCCCCGGGACTACCCGCCGAGGATACGCAGTATTTT
>NA|TRBJ1-1|NA|TRBV6-5
CASAHGNTEAFF
TGTGCCAGCGCCCACGGGAACACTGAAGCTTTCTTT
>NA|TRBJ2-1|NA|TRBV29-1
CSVESVNEQFF
TGCAGCGTTGAGTCTGTGAATGAGCAGTTCTTC
>TRBD1|TRBJ1-2|NA|TRBV2
CASSGGTYGYTF
TGTGCCAGTTCAGGGGGCACCTATGGCTACACCTTC
>NA|TRBJ1-4|NA|TRBV19
CASSPGQSAATNEKLFF
TGTGCCAGCTCCCCCGGACAGTCAGCCGCAACTAATGAAAAACTGTTTTTT
>TRBD1|TRBJ1-4|NA|TRBV11-2
CASSLDLDRGLAGGEKLFF
TGTGCCAGCAGCTTAGATCTCGACAGGGGGCTAGCCGGTGGTGAAAAACTGTTTTTT
>NA|TRBJ1-2|NA|TRBV29-1
CSVVRGGGDYGYTF
TGCAGCGTTGTTCGGGGAGGAGGCGACTATGGCTACACCTTC
>TRBD1|TRBJ1-6|NA|TRBV15
CATTPDRAFNSPLHF
TGTGCCACCACCCCCGACAGGGCCTTTAATTCACCCCTCCACTTT
>NA|TRBJ2-1|NA|TRBV3-1/TRBV3-2
CASSQVSDFQGNEQFF
TGTGCCAGCAGCCAAGTGTCGGACTTTCAGGGTAATGAGCAGTTCTTC
>NA|TRBJ2-1|NA|TRBV30
CAWEGPQQFF
TGTGCCTGGGAGGGACCCCAGCAGTTCTTC
>NA|TRBJ2-1|NA|TRBV7-3
CASSLGRDNEQFF
TGTGCCAGCAGCTTGGGTAGAGACAATGAGCAGTTCTTC
>TRBD1|TRBJ2-5|NA|TRBV27
CASSSWTGGEETQYF
TGTGCCAGCAGTTCCTGGACAGGGGGCGAGGAGACCCAGTACTTC
>TRBD2|TRBJ2-3|NA|TRBV14
CASSQQRAGVTDTQYF
TGTGCCAGCAGCCAGCAGCGCGCGGGAGTCACAGATACGCAGTATTTT
>NA|TRBJ2-7|NA|TRBV15
CATSRAGVVHEQYF
TGTGCCACCAGCAGAGCTGGAGTCGTCCACGAGCAGTACTTC
>NA|TRBJ2-5|NA|TRBV5-1
CASSWVPPRNSETQYF
TGCGCCAGCAGCTGGGTACCCCCCAGGAATTCAGAGACCCAGTACTTC
>NA|TRBJ2-7|NA|TRBV5-5
CASSLSPYEQYF
TGTGCCAGCAGCTTGTCCCCTTACGAGCAGTACTTC
>NA|TRBJ1-6|NA|TRBV11-3
CASSLTSNSPLHF
TGTGCCAGCAGCTTAACCTCAAATTCACCCCTCCACTTT
>NA|TRBJ1-3|NA|TRBV15
CATSRSWRSSGNTIYF
TGTGCCACCAGCAGGTCGTGGAGGAGCTCTGGAAACACCATATATTTT
>TRBD1|TRBJ2-5|NA|TRBV2
CASRTGGRETQYF
TGTGCCAGCAGAACAGGGGGTCGAGAGACCCAGTACTTC
>NA|TRBJ2-7|NA|TRBV5-5
CASSTMDRPYEQYF
TGTGCCAGCAGCACGATGGACAGACCCTACGAGCAGTACTTC
>NA|TRBJ1-2|NA|TRBV2
CASKEQDYGYTF
TGTGCCAGCAAGGAGCAAGACTATGGCTACACCTTC
>NA|TRBJ1-5|NA|TRBV6-1
CASSEGQGWNSNQPQHF
TGTGCCAGCAGTGAGGGGCAGGGGTGGAATAGCAATCAGCCCCAGCATTTT
>TRBD1|TRBJ2-7|NA|TRBV11-3
CASSLAGTGGYEQYF
TGTGCCAGCAGCCTTGCCGGGACAGGGGGCTACGAGCAGTACTTC
>TRBD2|TRBJ2-5|NA|TRBV11-2
CASSRPGGIGETQYF
TGTGCCAGCAGCCGCCCGGGGGGGATTGGGGAGACCCAGTACTTC
>NA|TRBJ2-1|NA|TRBV11-1
CASNQGGSYNEQFF
TGTGCCAGCAATCAGGGGGGATCCTACAATGAGCAGTTCTTC
>TRBD2|TRBJ2-7|NA|TRBV7-9
CASSSSGLSYEQYF
TGTGCCAGCAGCTCCTCGGGACTATCCTACGAGCAGTACTTC
>NA|TRBJ1-4|NA|TRBV4-2
CASSQSGVNEKLFF
TGTGCCAGCAGCCAATCAGGGGTCAATGAAAAACTGTTTTTT
>NA|TRBJ2-3|NA|TRBV24-1
CATSDSGGKTDTQYF
TGTGCCACCAGTGATAGTGGTGGGAAGACAGATACGCAGTATTTT
>TRBD2|TRBJ2-3|NA|TRBV7-3
CASSLSGGSTDTQYF
TGTGCCAGCAGCTTAAGCGGGGGGTCCACAGATACGCAGTATTTT
>TRBD1|TRBJ1-2|NA|TRBV30
CAWGTGRERGYTF
TGTGCCTGGGGGACAGGGCGGGAGAGGGGCTACACCTTC
>NA|TRBJ2-5|NA|TRBV18
CASQKPGVETQYF
TGTGCCAGTCAAAAGCCCGGGGTGGAGACCCAGTACTTC
>NA|TRBJ2-2|NA|TRBV11-2
CASSLAGRRYTGELFF
TGTGCCAGCAGCTTAGCCGGGAGAAGGTACACCGGGGAGCTGTTTTTT
>NA|TRBJ2-1|NA|TRBV12-5
CASGPGVSGANEQFF
TGTGCTAGTGGACCGGGGGTTAGCGGAGCCAATGAGCAGTTCTTC
>NA|TRBJ2-6|once|TRBV2
CARGGPGANVLTF
TGTGCCAGGGGGGGTCCTGGGGCCAACGTCCTGACTTTC